The rows below give T cell receptor beta chains drawn from one sample of a study of blood T cells in healthy people across ages. In TCRdb, the 5' RACE reads were re-called with MiXCR into one record per CDR3 protein. The table shows some 1.5 million distinct CDR3 sequences, with roughly 27% occurring only once. Sequenced sample: blood. The receptors stem from a woman in her thirties in good health. CDR3s include the opening cysteine and the closing phenylalanine or tryptophan. Each record gives: V gene, clone size, D gene, J gene, CDR3 protein, CDR3 DNA. A D gene is named only where the DNA matches it firmly. A row's size may be missing; if present it is once, few, many or a size class.

V: TRBV5-1
size: NA
D: TRBD1
J: TRBJ2-7
CDR3: CASSLEVLVGTASYEQYF
DNA: TGCGCCAGCAGCTTGGAGGTACTGGTGGGGACAGCTTCCTACGAGCAGTACTTC

V: TRBV9
size: many
D: TRBD2
J: TRBJ2-3
CDR3: CASSGGTSLYTQYF
DNA: TGTGCCAGCAGCGGCGGGACTAGCCTATATACGCAGTATTTT

V: TRBV6-1
size: few
D: NA
J: TRBJ2-7
CDR3: CASSKYSSSGTHPYERYF
DNA: TGTGCCAGCAGCAAATACAGCTCCTCCGGGACACATCCCTACGAGCGGTACTTC

V: TRBV7-2
size: NA
D: NA
J: TRBJ2-1
CDR3: CASSLDYGAYNEQFF
DNA: TGTGCCAGCAGCCTGGACTACGGAGCTTACAATGAGCAGTTCTTC

V: TRBV25-1
size: few
D: NA
J: TRBJ2-1
CDR3: CASSDAGPIDEQFF
DNA: TGTGCCAGCAGTGACGCAGGGCCGATCGATGAGCAGTTCTTC

V: TRBV20-1
size: NA
D: TRBD1
J: TRBJ2-7
CDR3: CSANPPGQGTYEQYF
DNA: TGCAGTGCTAACCCGCCGGGACAGGGGACCTACGAGCAGTACTTC

V: TRBV6-4
size: many
D: TRBD1
J: TRBJ2-6
CDR3: CARVTGAGANVLTF
DNA: TGTGCCAGGGTAACAGGGGCTGGGGCCAACGTCCTGACTTTC

V: TRBV7-3
size: few
D: NA
J: TRBJ1-1
CDR3: CASSLQGRGRGNEAFF
DNA: TGTGCCAGCAGCTTACAAGGTCGGGGGCGAGGGAATGAAGCTTTCTTT

V: TRBV29-1
size: NA
D: NA
J: TRBJ2-2
CDR3: CSVGQSDTGELFF
DNA: TGCAGCGTCGGACAGAGTGACACCGGGGAGCTGTTTTTT

V: TRBV7-2
size: NA
D: TRBD2
J: TRBJ2-7
CDR3: CASSLEGGSGLRYEQYF
DNA: TGTGCCAGCAGCTTAGAGGGTGGTAGCGGGCTTCGCTACGAGCAGTACTTC

V: TRBV20-1
size: NA
D: TRBD1
J: TRBJ1-1
CDR3: CSARQGVNTEAFF
DNA: TGCAGTGCTAGACAGGGGGTGAACACTGAAGCTTTCTTT

V: TRBV7-8
size: few
D: NA
J: TRBJ1-6
CDR3: CASSWGLQDGSPLHF
DNA: TGTGCCAGCAGCTGGGGGTTGCAGGACGGATCACCCCTCCACTTT

V: TRBV29-1
size: NA
D: TRBD1
J: TRBJ2-3
CDR3: CSVPRQGSTDTQYF
DNA: TGCAGCGTACCCCGACAGGGAAGCACAGATACGCAGTATTTT

V: TRBV12-3/TRBV12-4
size: NA
D: NA
J: TRBJ2-1
CDR3: CASSSGGGQGEQFF
DNA: TGTGCCAGCAGTTCCGGCGGGGGCCAGGGTGAGCAGTTCTTC

V: TRBV28
size: NA
D: NA
J: TRBJ1-6
CDR3: CASSLSFNSPFHF
DNA: TGTGCCAGCAGTTTAAGTTTTAATTCACCCTTCCACTTT

V: TRBV5-1
size: NA
D: NA
J: TRBJ2-2
CDR3: CATSQGTNTGELFF
DNA: TGCGCCACATCCCAGGGGACGAACACCGGGGAGCTGTTTTTT

V: TRBV7-2
size: NA
D: NA
J: TRBJ1-1
CDR3: CASSLGYDWNTEAFF
DNA: TGTGCCAGCAGCTTGGGATACGACTGGAACACTGAAGCTTTCTTT

V: TRBV3-1
size: many
D: NA
J: TRBJ2-5
CDR3: CASSQDVASQETQYF
DNA: TGTGCCAGCAGCCAAGATGTCGCCAGCCAAGAGACCCAGTACTTC

V: TRBV7-2
size: many
D: NA
J: TRBJ2-3
CDR3: CASSSRGADTQYF
DNA: TGTGCCAGCAGCTCTCGGGGGGCGGATACGCAGTATTTT

V: TRBV6-5
size: NA
D: NA
J: TRBJ2-7
CDR3: CASSYSWDTSYEQYF
DNA: TGTGCCAGCAGTTACTCGTGGGATACCTCCTACGAGCAGTACTTC

V: TRBV20-1
size: NA
D: NA
J: TRBJ2-1
CDR3: CSAPNRRRSSYNEQFF
DNA: TGCAGTGCTCCAAATAGGCGCCGTAGCTCCTACAATGAGCAGTTCTTC

V: TRBV7-8
size: NA
D: NA
J: TRBJ2-7
CDR3: CASSLRYNGQYF
DNA: TGTGCCAGCAGCCTACGGTACAACGGGCAGTACTTC

V: TRBV7-2
size: few
D: NA
J: TRBJ2-1
CDR3: CASSLDPRGANEQFF
DNA: TGTGCCAGCAGCTTAGACCCTAGGGGGGCCAATGAGCAGTTCTTC

V: TRBV6-5
size: many
D: NA
J: TRBJ1-6
CDR3: CASSYSAGRNNSPLHF
DNA: TGTGCCAGCAGTTACTCGGCCGGACGCAATAATTCACCCCTCCACTTT

V: TRBV7-2
size: NA
D: TRBD2
J: TRBJ2-7
CDR3: CASSLAIRPSGRGEQYF
DNA: TGTGCCAGCAGCTTAGCGATCAGACCTAGCGGGAGAGGCGAGCAGTACTTC

V: TRBV9
size: NA
D: NA
J: TRBJ2-7
CDR3: CASITGRLSYEQYF
DNA: TGTGCCAGCATTACCGGGCGCTTATCCTACGAGCAGTACTTC

V: TRBV4-1
size: NA
D: TRBD1
J: TRBJ1-2
CDR3: CASSQPFRGPEYGYTF
DNA: TGCGCCAGCAGCCAGCCTTTCAGGGGGCCCGAATATGGCTACACCTTC

V: TRBV7-3
size: NA
D: NA
J: TRBJ2-3
CDR3: CASSLAGQGTQYF
DNA: TGTGCCAGCAGCTTGGCAGGGCAAGGTACGCAGTATTTT

V: TRBV7-2
size: NA
D: TRBD2
J: TRBJ2-5
CDR3: CASSPRDKRESNEQYF
DNA: TGTGCCAGCAGCCCACGTGACAAGCGGGAGAGCAATGAGCAGTACTTC

V: TRBV7-9
size: NA
D: NA
J: TRBJ2-7
CDR3: CASSLSGRQETRYF
DNA: TGTGCCAGCAGCTTGTCAGGGAGGCAGGAGACCCGGTACTTC

V: TRBV11-2
size: NA
D: TRBD2
J: TRBJ2-1
CDR3: CASSRAPTSGNPSGEQFF
DNA: TGTGCCAGCAGCCGCGCCCCGACTAGCGGGAACCCCTCGGGTGAGCAGTTCTTC

V: TRBV6-5
size: NA
D: TRBD1
J: TRBJ2-5
CDR3: CASSDPRGRDLETQYF
DNA: TGTGCCAGCAGCGATCCCAGGGGGCGTGATCTTGAGACCCAGTACTTC

V: TRBV7-9
size: NA
D: NA
J: TRBJ1-1
CDR3: CASSPPVAGEAFF
DNA: TGTGCCAGCAGCCCCCCGGTGGCGGGTGAAGCTTTCTTT

V: TRBV5-1
size: NA
D: TRBD1
J: TRBJ2-5
CDR3: CASSSRTGNQETQYF
DNA: TGCGCCAGCAGCTCCAGGACAGGGAACCAAGAGACCCAGTACTTC

V: TRBV7-9
size: NA
D: NA
J: TRBJ1-1
CDR3: CASSPTYAEKAFF
DNA: TGTGCCAGCAGCCCTACGTATGCCGAAAAAGCTTTCTTT

V: TRBV18
size: NA
D: NA
J: TRBJ2-7
CDR3: CASSPSQNSYEQYF
DNA: TGTGCCAGCTCACCCTCACAGAACTCCTACGAGCAGTACTTC

V: TRBV18
size: few
D: NA
J: TRBJ2-1
CDR3: CASSPQGAGNEQFF
DNA: TGTGCCAGCTCACCACAGGGAGCGGGCAATGAGCAGTTCTTC

V: TRBV10-3
size: many
D: TRBD2
J: TRBJ2-5
CDR3: CAISAPSGAGGKTQYF
DNA: TGTGCCATCAGTGCCCCGAGTGGAGCGGGAGGCAAGACCCAGTACTTC

V: TRBV29-1
size: few
D: NA
J: TRBJ1-2
CDR3: CSVEDDDGEVAYGYTF
DNA: TGCAGCGTTGAAGACGACGACGGTGAGGTGGCCTATGGCTACACCTTC

V: TRBV5-1
size: NA
D: NA
J: TRBJ2-7
CDR3: CASSLEGSWAYEQYF
DNA: TGCGCCAGCAGCTTGGAAGGTAGCTGGGCCTACGAGCAGTACTTC

V: TRBV5-1
size: once
D: NA
J: TRBJ2-7
CDR3: CASSLSRYYERYF
DNA: TGCGCCAGCAGCTTGAGTAGATACTACGAGCGGTACTTC

V: TRBV18
size: many
D: TRBD1
J: TRBJ1-2
CDR3: CASSPPNRQGRDYGYTF
DNA: TGTGCCAGCTCACCACCCAACCGACAGGGGCGAGACTATGGCTACACCTTC

V: TRBV6-5
size: many
D: NA
J: TRBJ2-3
CDR3: CASRKTDTQYF
DNA: TGTGCCAGCAGAAAGACGGATACGCAGTATTTT

V: TRBV5-1
size: NA
D: TRBD1
J: TRBJ2-7
CDR3: CASSTGEVRNEQYF
DNA: TGCGCCAGCAGCACAGGGGAAGTCCGGAACGAGCAGTACTTC

V: TRBV4-3
size: NA
D: NA
J: TRBJ2-3
CDR3: CASSQGPNRADTQYF
DNA: TGCGCCAGCAGCCAAGGTCCGAACCGAGCGGATACGCAGTATTTT

V: TRBV2
size: NA
D: TRBD1
J: TRBJ1-2
CDR3: CANSDPGQGSYGYTF
DNA: TGCGCCAACAGTGATCCTGGACAGGGGAGCTATGGCTACACCTTC

V: TRBV20-1
size: many
D: NA
J: TRBJ2-1
CDR3: CSAVPRKNEQFF
DNA: TGCAGTGCGGTCCCTAGGAAGAATGAGCAGTTCTTC

V: TRBV4-3
size: once
D: NA
J: TRBJ2-5
CDR3: CASSQTPGLQKPQYF
DNA: TGCGCCAGCAGCCAAACGCCGGGACTCCAAAAACCGCAGTACTTC

V: TRBV2
size: few
D: TRBD1
J: TRBJ1-4
CDR3: CASAGGQGYEKLFF
DNA: TGTGCCAGTGCAGGGGGACAGGGCTATGAAAAACTGTTTTTT

V: TRBV3-1
size: NA
D: TRBD2
J: TRBJ2-5
CDR3: CASSRLSGGRRETQYF
DNA: TGTGCCAGCAGCCGCCTTAGCGGGGGAAGACGAGAGACCCAGTACTTC